The sample holds many counts of the clone carrying this T cell receptor (beta chain). CDR3 length: 13 residues. Germline lookup yields CDR1 KGHSH and CDR2 LQKENI. V lost 6 bases, J lost 4 bases, and 13 bases lay in between. The data belong to a study of CD8 T cells in ankylosing spondylitis. The TCR beta libraries were generated through quantitative 5'-RACE incorporating molecular barcodes. TCRdb reprocessed the 5' RACE reads with MiXCR, giving one entry per CDR3 protein. In the table there are approximately 250,000 distinct CDR3 sequences, roughly 8.2% of which are singletons. The sequenced sample consisted of blood, either unsorted or a sorted T cell fraction (not recorded which). This chain uses TRBV18 with TRBJ2-7, with D possibly TRBD2 on 6 matching bases. This clonotype originated in a female donor with ankylosing spondylitis or in good health (not recorded which). Here the CDR3 reads CASSQVAEYEQYF. For the CDR3, the DNA is TGTGCCAGCTCCCAGGTAGCGGAGTACGAGCAGTACTTC. The whole variable domain, filled in from reference TRBV18 and TRBJ2-7, reads NAGVMQNPRHLVRRRGQEARLRCSPMKGHSHVYWYRQLPEEGLKFMVYLQKENIIDESGMPKERFSAEFPKEGPSILRIQQVVRGDSAAYFCASSQVAEYEQYFGPGTRLTVT.